The clone carrying this T cell receptor beta chain was counted at least ten times. The source material, RNA transcripts, was used to amplify TCR beta CDR3 regions. A first-round RT-PCR of the TCR CDR3 used the HTBI primer set. One entry per CDR3 protein, called by TCRdb with MiXCR from the multiplex PCR reads. The data hold over 150,000 distinct CDR3 sequences, with about 17% observed a single time. These data come from a study of T cells in Graves' hyperthyroidism and ophthalmopathy. The CDR3 has 15 amino acids. J gave up 3 bases and V 0 bases, and 4 bases lay outside the gene matches. CDR1 and CDR2 from the germline V gene are MNHNY and SVGAGI (reference sequence).

The rearrangement links TRBV6-6 to TRBJ1-2; 7 nucleotides agree with TRBD1. The origin of this receptor is a woman between 50 and 59 years old with Graves' hyperthyroidism. The specimen sequenced was blood. The DNA of the CDR3 is TGTGCCAGCAGTTACTCGAGGGGGCTGGACTATGGCTACACCTTC. This sequence encodes CASSYSRGLDYGYTF.